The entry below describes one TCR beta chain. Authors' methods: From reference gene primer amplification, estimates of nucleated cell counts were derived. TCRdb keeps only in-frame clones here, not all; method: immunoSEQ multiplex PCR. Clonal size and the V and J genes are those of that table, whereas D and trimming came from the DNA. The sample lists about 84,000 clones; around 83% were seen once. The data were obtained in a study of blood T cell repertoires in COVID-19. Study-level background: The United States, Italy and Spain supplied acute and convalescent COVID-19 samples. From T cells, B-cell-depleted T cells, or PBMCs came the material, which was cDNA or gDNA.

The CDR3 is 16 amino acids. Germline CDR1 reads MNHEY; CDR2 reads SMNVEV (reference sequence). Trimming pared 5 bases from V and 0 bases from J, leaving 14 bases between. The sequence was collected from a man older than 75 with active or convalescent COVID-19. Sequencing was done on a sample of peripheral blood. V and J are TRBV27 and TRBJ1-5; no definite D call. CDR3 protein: CASSALPRSSNQPQHF. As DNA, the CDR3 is TGTGCCAGCAGTGCCCTCCCTCGGAGTAGCAATCAGCCCCAGCATTTT.